These 14 T cell receptor beta chains came from one sample sequenced in a study of cytomegalovirus exposure and HLA in healthy donors (dated by TCRdb to 2016 to 2017). The method behind the library was the immunoSEQ multiplex PCR assay. The multiplex PCR relied on a mix of 60 forward primers for TCR Vbeta segments and 13 reverse primers for TCR Jbeta segments. TCRdb mirrors the immuneACCESS table, restricted to in-frame sequences. Some clones are absent from its copies; in checked studies, under half trace to an unresolved V gene, and the reason for the others is unknown. The sample yields under 90,000 clones; around 68% were counted once. About 9.1% of the sample lies in the top ten. Sequencing was done on a sample of PBMCs. The source of these receptors is a man in his forties or fifties in good health and CMV-seropositive.

The genes are TRBV10-3 and TRBJ2-7, with a possible D match to TRBD1 (6 bases). Trimming removed 6 bases at V and 6 bases at J, with 18 bases between. The CDR3 consists of 14 residues. In germline, CDR1 is ENHRY, CDR2 SYGVKD. CDR3 sequence: CAISPSNQGLEQYF. Written as DNA, the CDR3 is TGTGCCATCAGCCCTTCCAACCAGGGGCTCGAGCAGTACTTC.

The chain links TRBV5-1 to TRBJ2-3, with D maybe TRBD2 (5 bases). V shed 2 bases and J shed 2 bases, with 9 bases lying between them. The CDR3 is made up of 14 amino acids. Germline CDR1 and CDR2: SGHRS and YFSETQ. CDR3 loop: CASSFLGLTDTQYF. CDR3 sequence (DNA): TGCGCCAGCAGCTTTCTAGGACTCACAGATACGCAGTATTTT.

The J gene is TRBJ1-5, the V gene TRBV2; TRBD1 matches 10 bases. The CDR3 sequence is 18 residues long. With V trimmed by 6 bases and J by 0 bases, 11 bases remained unmatched. Looked up from germline, CDR1 is SNHLY and CDR2 is FYNNEI. The CDR3 reads CASSWDRGSGSSNQPQHF. The CDR3 DNA is TGTGCCAGCAGCTGGGACAGGGGTTCCGGGAGTAGCAATCAGCCCCAGCATTTT.

This clone came up a few times. This sequence joins TRBV5-4 and TRBJ1-2, with 9 bases identical to TRBD1. The CDR3 has 12 amino acids. CDR1 is SGHNT and CDR2 is YYREEE in the germline V gene (reference sequence). Trimming cost V 4 bases and J 6 bases; bases outside gene matches: 1. The CDR3 spells CASSRDRDGYTF. The CDR3 coding sequence is TGTGCCAGCAGCCGGGACAGGGATGGCTACACCTTC.

V gene TRBV5-1 combines with J gene TRBJ2-7; D is ambiguous. The germline V and J ends were trimmed by 0 bases and 3 bases, with 7 bases remaining between them. The CDR3 sequence is 13 residues long. Germline loops: CDR1 SGHRS, CDR2 YFSETQ. CDR3 loop: CASSLDPLYEQYF. The CDR3 DNA reads TGCGCCAGCAGCTTGGATCCCCTCTACGAGCAGTACTTC.

The V call is TRBV7-9, the J call TRBJ1-4; 10 bases map to TRBD1. The CDR3 runs 15 residues. J lost 7 bases, V lost 4 bases, and 6 bases had no gene match. The germline CDR1 and CDR2 sequences are SEHNR and FQNEAQ (reference sequence). The CDR3 loop reads CASSYSGTGVEKLFF. The CDR3 DNA is TGTGCCAGCAGCTACTCCGGGACAGGGGTTGAAAAACTGTTTTTT.

This clone showed up many times. V is TRBV2 and J is TRBJ2-7; tentatively, D is TRBD1 (5 bases). The V end was cut by 5 bases, the J end by 3 bases, with 8 bases between. Germline CDR1 is SNHLY and CDR2 is FYNNEI. The CDR3 is 12 residues long. CDR3 nucleotides: TGTGCCAGCAGTCAGGACATCTACGAGCAGTACTTC. As protein: CASSQDIYEQYF. The full variable domain, its missing parts supplied by reference TRBV2 and TRBJ2-7, is EPEVTQTPSHQVTQMGQEVILRCVPISNHLYFYWYRQILGQKVEFLVSFYNNEISEKSEIFDDQFSVERPDGSNFTLKIRSTKLEDSAMYFCASSQDIYEQYFGPGTRLTVT.

V gene TRBV5-4 combines with J gene TRBJ2-5, with D tentatively TRBD2 (6 bases). Trimming shortened V by 4 bases and J by 4 bases, and 17 bases separated the two germline ends. The CDR3 has 15 amino acids. Per germline, CDR1 SGHNT and CDR2 YYREEE (reference sequence). The CDR3 DNA sequence: TGTGCCAGCAGCCTGCAAAAGGGGACTGCAGAGACCCAGTACTTC. Translation gives CASSLQKGTAETQYF. Combining the CDR3 with reference TRBV5-4 and TRBJ2-5 gives the whole variable domain ETGVTQSPTHLIKTRGQQVTLRCSSQSGHNTVSWYQQALGQGPQFIFQYYREEENGRGNFPPRFSGLQFPNYSSELNVNALELDDSALYLCASSLQKGTAETQYFGPGTRLLVL.

The V gene is TRBV29-1, the J gene TRBJ1-5; the D is unclear. Germline CDR1 is SQVTM and CDR2 is ANQGSEA. The CDR3 sequence is 14 residues long. V lost 6 bases, J lost 5 bases, and 17 bases lay in between. The CDR3 loop reads CSVTPSGIDQPQHF. DNA for the CDR3: TGCAGCGTAACACCCTCGGGGATCGATCAGCCCCAGCATTTT.

V gene TRBV5-1 combines with J gene TRBJ2-7, with TRBD2 matching 9 bases. CDR3 length: 14 residues. Germline loops: CDR1 SGHRS, CDR2 YFSETQ. With 0 bases clipped from V and 5 bases from J, the junction kept 3 bases outside the gene matches. The CDR3 region is CASSLGLAVDEQYF. The CDR3 DNA sequence: TGCGCCAGCAGCTTGGGACTAGCGGTCGACGAGCAGTACTTC. The full variable domain, in which reference TRBV5-1 and TRBJ2-7 provide the parts outside the CDR3, is KAGVTQTPRYLIKTRGQQVTLSCSPISGHRSVSWYQQTPGQGLQFLFEYFSETQRNKGNFPGRFSGRQFSNSRSEMNVSTLELGDSALYLCASSLGLAVDEQYFGPGTRLTVT.

CDR3 coding DNA: TGTGCCAGCAGCCCTCGGTCGGGTCCCTACGAGCAGTACTTC. It specifies CASSPRSGPYEQYF. This chain connects TRBV6-5 to TRBJ2-7, with unresolved D. V gave up 6 bases and J gave up 2 bases, with 14 bases separating them. The CDR3 consists of 14 residues. Germline assignment: CDR1 MNHEY and CDR2 SVGAGI.

A few counts support this clone. The J gene is TRBJ2-1, the V gene TRBV5-4; D may be TRBD2 (6 bases). The CDR3 is made up of 17 amino acids. Germline V gene lookup returns CDR1 SGHNT and CDR2 YYREEE (reference sequence). Trimming shortened V by 4 bases and J by 0 bases, and 17 bases separated the two germline ends. In nucleotides, the CDR3 is TGTGCCAGCAGCCTCGCGGAGGGCACCCACTCCTACAATGAGCAGTTCTTC. Protein sequence: CASSLAEGTHSYNEQFF.

This clone was observed a few times. The chain combines TRBV5-4 with TRBJ2-7; 11 bases line up with TRBD1. The germline V gene encodes CDR1 SGHNT and CDR2 YYREEE (reference sequence). Germline trimming cut 3 bases from V and 11 bases from J; bases unmatched to any gene: 1. This CDR3 is 11 amino acids long. CDR3 loop: CASSWDRGEYF. The CDR3 DNA reads as TGTGCCAGCAGCTGGGACAGGGGGGAGTACTTC.

The chain couples TRBV10-3 to TRBJ2-3; TRBD2 matches 14 bases. CDR1 is ENHRY and CDR2 is SYGVKD in the germline V gene. V trimming: 3 bases; J trimming: 0 bases; junction bases outside the gene matches: 8. This CDR3 has 19 residues. The CDR3 loop reads CAISDGLAGGQRSTDTQYF. CDR3 in DNA: TGTGCCATCAGTGACGGACTAGCGGGGGGTCAAAGAAGCACAGATACGCAGTATTTT.